This TCR beta chain stems from a study of blood T cells in healthy people across ages. V lost 4 bases, J lost 5 bases, and 11 bases lay in between. Germline values: CDR1 MGHRA, CDR2 YSYEKL. This CDR3 comprises 14 residues. A J-beta primer mix and a sample-barcoded 5' primer were used in a second PCR of roughly 6 to 11 cycles. A template-switch adaptor containing 12 random nucleotides labeled each cDNA molecule. Each CDR3 protein is one row after TCRdb ran MiXCR on the 5' RACE reads. The data contain 1.6 million or so distinct CDR3 sequences, roughly 32% of them singletons. This clonotype has more than one count but fewer than ten. Its antigen is as yet unknown. Points from the study as a whole: Diversity of TCR beta per million T cells declined in a roughly linear way with age. With naive T cell percentage, TCR beta diversity showed a strong correlation.

Healthy Caucasian individuals from Russia aged about 6 to 100 were enrolled as donors. This chain joins TRBV4-1 and TRBJ1-4; D is perhaps TRBD1 (6 bases). The sequencing sample was made of blood. The sequence derives from a woman in her twenties or thirties in good health. Here the CDR3 reads CASSLTGKNEKLFF. For the CDR3, the DNA is TGCGCCAGCAGCCTCACAGGGAAAAATGAAAAACTGTTTTTT.